This T cell receptor (beta chain) was found in a study of blood T cell repertoires in COVID-19. Seattle researchers signed up patients amid active infection and tracked them longitudinally. Data came from immunoSEQ multiplex PCR; TCRdb stores just in-frame clones and leaves some out. Of fewer than 140,000 clones in the sample, less than 80% were seen once. The V gene end was trimmed by 4 bases and the J gene end by 4 bases; junction bases not matched to a gene: 9. The CDR3 runs to 16 residues. CDR1 is SGHRS, CDR2 YFSETQ, per germline. Sequenced material: peripheral blood. This clonotype was obtained from a man aged 80 or over with COVID-19, enrolled during active disease. The chain joins TRBV5-1 to TRBJ2-2; 8 bases line up with TRBD1. This chain's CDR3 is CASSDYGQGGTGELFF. In nucleotides, the CDR3 is TGCGCCAGCAGCGATTATGGACAGGGCGGCACCGGGGAGCTGTTTTTT.